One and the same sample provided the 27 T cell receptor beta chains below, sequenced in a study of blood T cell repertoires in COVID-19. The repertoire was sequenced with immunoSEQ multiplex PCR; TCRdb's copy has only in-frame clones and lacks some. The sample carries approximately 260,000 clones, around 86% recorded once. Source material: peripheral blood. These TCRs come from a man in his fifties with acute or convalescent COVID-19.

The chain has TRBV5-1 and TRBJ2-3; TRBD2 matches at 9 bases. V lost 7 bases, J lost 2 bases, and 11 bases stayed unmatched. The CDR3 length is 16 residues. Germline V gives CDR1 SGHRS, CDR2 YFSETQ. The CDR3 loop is CASQLTTSGLTDTQYF. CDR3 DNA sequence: TGCGCCAGCCAGCTTACGACTAGCGGACTCACAGATACGCAGTATTTT.

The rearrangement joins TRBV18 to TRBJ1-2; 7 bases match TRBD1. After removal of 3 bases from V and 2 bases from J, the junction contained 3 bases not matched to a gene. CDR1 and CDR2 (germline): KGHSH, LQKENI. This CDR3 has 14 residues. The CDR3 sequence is CASSPATGNYGYTF. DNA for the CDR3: TGTGCCAGCTCACCGGCGACAGGGAACTATGGCTACACCTTC. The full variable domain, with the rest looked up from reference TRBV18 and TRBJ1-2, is NAGVMQNPRHLVRRRGQEARLRCSPMKGHSHVYWYRQLPEEGLKFMVYLQKENIIDESGMPKERFSAEFPKEGPSILRIQQVVRGDSAAYFCASSPATGNYGYTFGSGTRLTVV.

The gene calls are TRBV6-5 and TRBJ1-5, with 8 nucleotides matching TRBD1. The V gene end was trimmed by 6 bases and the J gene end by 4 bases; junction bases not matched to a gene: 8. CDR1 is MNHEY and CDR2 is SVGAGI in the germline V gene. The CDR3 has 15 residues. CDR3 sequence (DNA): TGTGCCAGCAGCAGGACAGGGCAAAAAAATCAGCCCCAGCATTTT. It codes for CASSRTGQKNQPQHF.

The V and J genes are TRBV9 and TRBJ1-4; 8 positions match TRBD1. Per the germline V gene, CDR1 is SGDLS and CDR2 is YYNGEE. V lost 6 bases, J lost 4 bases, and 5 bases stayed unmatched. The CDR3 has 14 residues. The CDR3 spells CASTPGQGNEKLFF. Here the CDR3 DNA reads TGTGCCAGCACCCCCGGACAGGGTAATGAAAAACTGTTTTTT.

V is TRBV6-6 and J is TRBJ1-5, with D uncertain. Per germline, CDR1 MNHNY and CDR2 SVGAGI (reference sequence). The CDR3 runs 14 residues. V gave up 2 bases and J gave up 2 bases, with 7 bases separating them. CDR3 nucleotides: TGTGCCAGCAGTTACCAAAATGGCAATCAGCCCCAGCATTTT. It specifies CASSYQNGNQPQHF.

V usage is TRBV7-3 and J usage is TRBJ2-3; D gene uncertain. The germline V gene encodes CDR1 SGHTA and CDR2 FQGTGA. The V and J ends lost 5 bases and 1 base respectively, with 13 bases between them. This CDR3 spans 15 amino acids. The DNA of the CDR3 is TGTGCCAGCAGCCTCCCCGTGGCGGGCACAGATACGCAGTATTTT. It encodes CASSLPVAGTDTQYF.

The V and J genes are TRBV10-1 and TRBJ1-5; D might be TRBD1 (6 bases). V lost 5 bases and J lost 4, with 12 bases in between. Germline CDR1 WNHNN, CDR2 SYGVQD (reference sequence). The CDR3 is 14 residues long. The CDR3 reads CASSTGLPNQPQHF. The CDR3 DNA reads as TGCGCCAGCAGTACAGGGCTACCGAATCAGCCCCAGCATTTT.

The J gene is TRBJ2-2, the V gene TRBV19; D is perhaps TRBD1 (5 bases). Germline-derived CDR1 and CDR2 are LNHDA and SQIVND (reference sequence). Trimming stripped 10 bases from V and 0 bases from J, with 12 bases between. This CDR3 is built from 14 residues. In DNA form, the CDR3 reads TGTGCCATTCCGGACACAGCGAACACCGGGGAGCTGTTTTTT. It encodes CAIPDTANTGELFF.

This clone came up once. CDR3 sequence (DNA): TGTGCCAGCAGCTCCGCAGGGATGGAAGCTTTCTTT. Its protein is CASSSAGMEAFF. This chain uses TRBV7-3 with TRBJ1-1; tentative D call: TRBD1 (5 bases). The CDR3 is made up of 12 amino acids. In germline, CDR1 is SGHTA, CDR2 FQGTGA. Deletions cut 4 bases from V and 8 bases from J, with 11 bases between.

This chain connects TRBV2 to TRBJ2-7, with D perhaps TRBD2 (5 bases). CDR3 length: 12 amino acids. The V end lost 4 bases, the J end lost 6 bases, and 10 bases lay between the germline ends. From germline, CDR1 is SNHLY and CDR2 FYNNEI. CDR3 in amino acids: CASSVRGSEQYF. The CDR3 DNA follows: TGTGCCAGCAGTGTAAGAGGGAGCGAGCAGTACTTC.

This CDR3 reads CASSKTDDYEQYF. The CDR3 nucleotides read TGTGCCAGCAGTAAGACAGACGACTACGAGCAGTACTTC. This chain uses TRBV6-5 with TRBJ2-7; TRBD1 is a possible D gene (5 bases). V was pared by 5 bases and J by 3 bases, with 11 bases between. The CDR3 sequence is 13 residues long. CDR1 and CDR2 from the germline V gene are MNHEY and SVGAGI.

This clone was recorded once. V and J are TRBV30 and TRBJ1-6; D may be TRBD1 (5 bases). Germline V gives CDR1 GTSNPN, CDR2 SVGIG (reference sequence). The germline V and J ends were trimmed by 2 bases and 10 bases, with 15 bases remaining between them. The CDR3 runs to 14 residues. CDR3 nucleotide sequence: TGTGCCTGGAGTTTTCGGGGACTGCCCTCACCCCTCCACTTT. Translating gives CAWSFRGLPSPLHF.

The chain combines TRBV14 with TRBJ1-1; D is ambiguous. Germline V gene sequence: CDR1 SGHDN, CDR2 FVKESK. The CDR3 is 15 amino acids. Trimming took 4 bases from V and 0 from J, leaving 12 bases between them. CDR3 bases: TGTGCCAGCAGCCGATTATTGGGCATGAACACTGAAGCTTTCTTT. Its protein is CASSRLLGMNTEAFF. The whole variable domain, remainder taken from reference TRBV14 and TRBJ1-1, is EAGVTQFPSHSVIEKGQTVTLRCDPISGHDNLYWYRRVMGKEIKFLLHFVKESKQDESGMPNNRFLAERTGGTYSTLKVQPAELEDSGVYFCASSRLLGMNTEAFFGQGTRLTVV.

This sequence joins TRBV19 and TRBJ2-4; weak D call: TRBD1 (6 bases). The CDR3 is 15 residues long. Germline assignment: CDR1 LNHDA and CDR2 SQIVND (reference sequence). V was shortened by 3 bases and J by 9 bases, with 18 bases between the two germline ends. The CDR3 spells CASSMGVGAEGIQYF. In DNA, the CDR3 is TGTGCCAGTAGTATGGGGGTGGGGGCCGAAGGCATTCAGTACTTC.

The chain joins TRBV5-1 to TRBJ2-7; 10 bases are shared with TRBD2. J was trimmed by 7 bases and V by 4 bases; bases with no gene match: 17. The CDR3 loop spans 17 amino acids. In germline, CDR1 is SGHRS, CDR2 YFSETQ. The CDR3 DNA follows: TGCGCCAGCAGCCCCTTACCCACGCCACTAGCGGGGTCTGAGCAGTACTTC. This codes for CASSPLPTPLAGSEQYF.

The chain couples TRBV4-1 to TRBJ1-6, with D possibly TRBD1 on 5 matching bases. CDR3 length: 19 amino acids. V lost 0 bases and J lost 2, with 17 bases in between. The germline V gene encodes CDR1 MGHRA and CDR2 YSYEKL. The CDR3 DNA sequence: TGCGCCAGCAGCCAAGATGGCCCCGCATTAGGGGCCTATAATTCACCCCTCCACTTT. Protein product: CASSQDGPALGAYNSPLHF.

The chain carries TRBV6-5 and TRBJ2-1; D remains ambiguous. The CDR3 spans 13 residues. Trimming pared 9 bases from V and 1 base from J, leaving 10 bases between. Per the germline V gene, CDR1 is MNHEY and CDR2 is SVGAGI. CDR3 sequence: CASTDQSYNEQFF. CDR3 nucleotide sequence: TGTGCCAGTACAGACCAATCCTACAATGAGCAGTTCTTC.

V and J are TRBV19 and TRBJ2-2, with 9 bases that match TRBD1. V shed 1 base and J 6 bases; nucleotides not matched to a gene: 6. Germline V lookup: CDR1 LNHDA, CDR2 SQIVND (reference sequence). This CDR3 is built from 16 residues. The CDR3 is CASSIARQGGAGELFF. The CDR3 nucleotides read TGTGCCAGTAGTATAGCACGACAGGGGGGGGCCGGGGAGCTGTTTTTT.

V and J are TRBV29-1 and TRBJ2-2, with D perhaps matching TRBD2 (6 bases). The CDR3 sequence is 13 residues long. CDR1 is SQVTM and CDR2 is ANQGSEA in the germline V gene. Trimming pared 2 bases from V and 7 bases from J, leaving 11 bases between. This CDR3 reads CSVELGGSGELFF. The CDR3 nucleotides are TGCAGCGTTGAATTGGGGGGAAGCGGGGAGCTGTTTTTT.

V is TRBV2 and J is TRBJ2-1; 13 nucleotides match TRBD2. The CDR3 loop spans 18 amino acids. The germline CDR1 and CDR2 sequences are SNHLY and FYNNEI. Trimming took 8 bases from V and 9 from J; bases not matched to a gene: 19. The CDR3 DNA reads TGTGCCAGCGGCTGGGACAGGGAACTAGCGGGGGGGAAGGTTGAGCAGTTCTTC. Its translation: CASGWDRELAGGKVEQFF.

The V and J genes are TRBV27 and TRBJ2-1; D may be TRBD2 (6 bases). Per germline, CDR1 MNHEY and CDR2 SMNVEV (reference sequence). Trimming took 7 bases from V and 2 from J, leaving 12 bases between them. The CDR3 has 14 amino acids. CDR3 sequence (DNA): TGTGCCAGCAATACCGGGGGTGCCTACAATGAGCAGTTCTTC. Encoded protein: CASNTGGAYNEQFF.

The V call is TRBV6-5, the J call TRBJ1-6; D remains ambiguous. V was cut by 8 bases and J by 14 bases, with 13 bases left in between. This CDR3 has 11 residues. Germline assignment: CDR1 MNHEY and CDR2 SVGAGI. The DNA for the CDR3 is TGTGCCAGCGGTACTACGGGAGCCCTCCACTTT. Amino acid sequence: CASGTTGALHF.

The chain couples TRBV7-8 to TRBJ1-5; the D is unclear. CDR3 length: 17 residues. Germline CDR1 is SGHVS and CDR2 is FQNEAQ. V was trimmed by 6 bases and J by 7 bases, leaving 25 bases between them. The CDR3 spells CASSYLGLRRVGQPQHF. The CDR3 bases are TGTGCCAGCAGTTACCTTGGGCTGCGGAGGGTTGGACAGCCCCAGCATTTT.

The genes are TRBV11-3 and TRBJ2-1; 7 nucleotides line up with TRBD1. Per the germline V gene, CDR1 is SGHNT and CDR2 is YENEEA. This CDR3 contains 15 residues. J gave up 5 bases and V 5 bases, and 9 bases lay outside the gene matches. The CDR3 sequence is CASSRRTGGHNEQFF. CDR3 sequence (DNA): TGTGCCAGCAGCCGCCGGACAGGCGGCCACAATGAGCAGTTCTTC.

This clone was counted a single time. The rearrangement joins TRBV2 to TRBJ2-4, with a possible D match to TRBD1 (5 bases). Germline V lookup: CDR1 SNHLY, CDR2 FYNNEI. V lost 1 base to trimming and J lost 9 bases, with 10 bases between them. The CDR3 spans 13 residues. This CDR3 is CASSEENRSIQYF. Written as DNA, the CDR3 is TGTGCCAGCAGTGAAGAGAACAGGAGCATTCAGTACTTC.

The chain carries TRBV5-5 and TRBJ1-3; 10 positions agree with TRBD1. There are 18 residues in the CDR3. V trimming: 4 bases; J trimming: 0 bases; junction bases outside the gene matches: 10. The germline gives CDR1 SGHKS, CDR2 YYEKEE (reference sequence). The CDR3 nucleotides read TGTGCCAGCAGCCCGACAGGGGGCGGATCTCTCTCTGGAAACACCATATATTTT. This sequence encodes CASSPTGGGSLSGNTIYF.

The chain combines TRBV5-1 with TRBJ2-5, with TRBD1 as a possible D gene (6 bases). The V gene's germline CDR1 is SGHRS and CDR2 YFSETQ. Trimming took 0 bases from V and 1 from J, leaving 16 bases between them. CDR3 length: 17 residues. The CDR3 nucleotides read TGCGCCAGCAGCTTGGTGGGGGCTACTGGAGCCCAAGAGACCCAGTACTTC. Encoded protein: CASSLVGATGAQETQYF.